These T cell receptor beta chains were read from a single sample in a study of cytomegalovirus exposure and HLA in healthy donors. Measured with immunoSEQ multiplex PCR; TCRdb has only the in-frame clones, and not every one. The sample carries about 210,000 clones, over 75% recorded once. Sample: PBMCs. These receptors were taken from a boy between 10 and 17 years old in good health and CMV-seronegative. The CDR3 runs from the conserved cysteine through the conserved F or W. Fields, in order: V gene, D gene, J gene, clone size, CDR3 DNA, CDR3 protein. A D gene is named only where the DNA matches it firmly. Clone size is shown for a subset of rows, as once, few, many or a class of expanded clone.

V gene: TRBV6-5; D gene: TRBD1; J gene: TRBJ1-2; clone size: .; CDR3 DNA: TGTGCCAGCAGTTACCACAGGGGGCGCCACTATGGCTACACCTTC; CDR3 protein: CASSYHRGRHYGYTF
V gene: TRBV30; D gene: TRBD2; J gene: TRBJ2-7; clone size: .; CDR3 DNA: TGTGCCTGGACCTGCGATGAAGCGGGAGGCCCCTTCGAGCAGTACTTC; CDR3 protein: CAWTCDEAGGPFEQYF
V gene: TRBV5-5; D gene: .; J gene: TRBJ1-2; clone size: .; CDR3 DNA: TGTGCCAGCAGCTTGGGGGACTCTAACTATGGCTACACCTTC; CDR3 protein: CASSLGDSNYGYTF
V gene: TRBV9; D gene: TRBD2; J gene: TRBJ2-5; clone size: .; CDR3 DNA: TGTGCCAGCAGCGCCGTAGCGGGGGGAGAAGAGACCCAGTACTTC; CDR3 protein: CASSAVAGGEETQYF
V gene: TRBV11-3; D gene: .; J gene: TRBJ1-1; clone size: few; CDR3 DNA: TGTGCCAGCAGCTTAGCCAGGACTGAAGCTTTCTTT; CDR3 protein: CASSLARTEAFF
V gene: TRBV11-2; D gene: TRBD2; J gene: TRBJ2-3; clone size: .; CDR3 DNA: TGTGCCAGCAGCCGCTGGACTAGCGGCACAGATACGCAGTATTTT; CDR3 protein: CASSRWTSGTDTQYF
V gene: TRBV5-1; D gene: TRBD1; J gene: TRBJ1-5; clone size: .; CDR3 DNA: TGCGCCAGCAGCTCGGGACAGGTCAATCAGCCCCAGCATTTT; CDR3 protein: CASSSGQVNQPQHF
V gene: TRBV5-4; D gene: TRBD1; J gene: TRBJ1-1; clone size: .; CDR3 DNA: TGTGCCAGCAGCTTGGGAGGGGGAACAGGGGGCTTCGACACTGAAGCTTTCTTT; CDR3 protein: CASSLGGGTGGFDTEAFF
V gene: TRBV19; D gene: .; J gene: TRBJ2-5; clone size: .; CDR3 DNA: TGTGCCAGTAGTATAGGACAGGGGAGGGGGACCCAGTACTTC; CDR3 protein: CASSIGQGRGTQYF
V gene: TRBV7-9; D gene: TRBD2; J gene: TRBJ2-2; clone size: .; CDR3 DNA: TGTGCCAACGGGGGGACTAGTCGGCTCACCGGGGAGCTGTTTTTT; CDR3 protein: CANGGTSRLTGELFF
V gene: TRBV14; D gene: .; J gene: TRBJ2-7; clone size: .; CDR3 DNA: TGTGCCAGCAGCCAAGTCCGGGAGCAGTACTTC; CDR3 protein: CASSQVREQYF
V gene: TRBV30; D gene: .; J gene: TRBJ1-6; clone size: .; CDR3 DNA: TGTGCCTGGAGTGGTGGCAGTCTTTCACCCCTCCACTTT; CDR3 protein: CAWSGGSLSPLHF
V gene: TRBV5-4; D gene: TRBD2; J gene: TRBJ2-1; clone size: few; CDR3 DNA: TGTGCCAGCAGCTTGATGTTAGCGGGGCCCATCGGCAATGAGCAGTTCTTC; CDR3 protein: CASSLMLAGPIGNEQFF
V gene: TRBV4-1; D gene: .; J gene: TRBJ1-1; clone size: .; CDR3 DNA: TGCGCCAGCAGCCAAGAAGGGGTACGCACTGAAGCTTTCTTT; CDR3 protein: CASSQEGVRTEAFF
V gene: TRBV7-8; D gene: TRBD1; J gene: TRBJ2-7; clone size: .; CDR3 DNA: TGTGCCAGCAGCCAGGGGACAGGGACCGAGCAGTACTTC; CDR3 protein: CASSQGTGTEQYF
V gene: TRBV7-9; D gene: TRBD2; J gene: TRBJ2-5; clone size: .; CDR3 DNA: TGTGCCAGCAGCTTACGTAGGCAGGGTGGACTAGCTATGTACTTC; CDR3 protein: CASSLRRQGGLAMYF
V gene: TRBV6-6; D gene: .; J gene: TRBJ1-5; clone size: once; CDR3 DNA: TGTGCCAGCACTCACGGGGGGGGTAGCAATCAGCCCCAGCATTTT; CDR3 protein: CASTHGGGSNQPQHF
V gene: TRBV5-4; D gene: .; J gene: TRBJ1-4; clone size: few; CDR3 DNA: TGTGCCAGCAGCCGAGGTCCCGGACAGCTAAATGAAAAACTGTTTTTT; CDR3 protein: CASSRGPGQLNEKLFF
V gene: TRBV9; D gene: .; J gene: TRBJ1-1; clone size: .; CDR3 DNA: TGTGCCAGCAGCCTCGGGACATCGGACACTGAAGCTTTCTTT; CDR3 protein: CASSLGTSDTEAFF
V gene: TRBV5-1; D gene: TRBD1; J gene: TRBJ1-1; clone size: once; CDR3 DNA: TGCGCCAGCAGCTTGGAGTGGGACAGGGTATACGCTGAAGCTTTCTTT; CDR3 protein: CASSLEWDRVYAEAFF
V gene: TRBV27; D gene: .; J gene: TRBJ2-1; clone size: .; CDR3 DNA: TGTGCCAGCAGTTTTACGGGTGTTGGAAATGAGCAGTTCTTC; CDR3 protein: CASSFTGVGNEQFF
V gene: TRBV6-1; D gene: TRBD1; J gene: TRBJ1-5; clone size: few; CDR3 DNA: TGTGCCAGCAGTTGGGACAGGGGGGGACAGCCCCAGCATTTT; CDR3 protein: CASSWDRGGQPQHF
V gene: TRBV27; D gene: .; J gene: TRBJ1-2; clone size: .; CDR3 DNA: TGTGCCAGCAGAACTTTTTTGGACAGCAACTATGGCTACACCTTC; CDR3 protein: CASRTFLDSNYGYTF
V gene: TRBV10-3; D gene: TRBD1; J gene: TRBJ1-1; clone size: .; CDR3 DNA: TGTGCCATCACCCCGGACAGGGGGCGATTGAACACTGAAGCTTTCTTT; CDR3 protein: CAITPDRGRLNTEAFF
V gene: TRBV7-8; D gene: TRBD1; J gene: TRBJ1-5; clone size: once; CDR3 DNA: TGTGCCAGCAGCCCCGGGAGGACAGGGAGCAATCAGCCCCAGCATTTT; CDR3 protein: CASSPGRTGSNQPQHF
V gene: TRBV7-9; D gene: TRBD2; J gene: TRBJ2-2; clone size: once; CDR3 DNA: TGTGCCAGCAGCTTAAGTTTACTAGCGGGAGGTACCGGGGAGCTGTTTTTT; CDR3 protein: CASSLSLLAGGTGELFF
V gene: TRBV30; D gene: TRBD2; J gene: TRBJ2-5; clone size: .; CDR3 DNA: TGTGCCTGGAGTACTAGCGGGACGGGGACCCAGTACTTC; CDR3 protein: CAWSTSGTGTQYF
V gene: TRBV5-6; D gene: .; J gene: TRBJ2-7; clone size: .; CDR3 DNA: TGTGCCAGCAGCTTCGGATCAGGGGAGTACTTC; CDR3 protein: CASSFGSGEYF
V gene: TRBV12-5; D gene: TRBD1; J gene: TRBJ2-1; clone size: .; CDR3 DNA: TGTGCTAGTGGTTCGGGACAGGGGGATGAGCAGTTCTTC; CDR3 protein: CASGSGQGDEQFF
V gene: TRBV9; D gene: TRBD1; J gene: TRBJ2-3; clone size: .; CDR3 DNA: TGTGCCAGCAGCTCCCCTGGGACAGGGGGCGCAGATACGCAGTATTTT; CDR3 protein: CASSSPGTGGADTQYF
V gene: TRBV11-3; D gene: TRBD1; J gene: TRBJ2-1; clone size: .; CDR3 DNA: TGTGCCAGCTCGTCTCGGACAGGGTACTACAATGAGCAGTTCTTC; CDR3 protein: CASSSRTGYYNEQFF
V gene: TRBV5-8; D gene: .; J gene: TRBJ1-1; clone size: .; CDR3 DNA: TGTGCCAGCAGCTTCACAGGGCAGACTGAAGCTTTCTTT; CDR3 protein: CASSFTGQTEAFF
V gene: TRBV7-9; D gene: TRBD2; J gene: TRBJ2-7; clone size: once; CDR3 DNA: TGTGCCAGCAGCCCGCGGGTGGCAACTCTAGCGGCAACCTACGAGCAGTACTTC; CDR3 protein: CASSPRVATLAATYEQYF
V gene: TRBV19; D gene: .; J gene: TRBJ1-5; clone size: .; CDR3 DNA: TGTGCCAGTAGTCTCACAAGCAATCAGCCCCAGCATTTT; CDR3 protein: CASSLTSNQPQHF
V gene: TRBV2; D gene: TRBD1; J gene: TRBJ1-5; clone size: .; CDR3 DNA: TGTGCCAGCAGCTTACAGGGGATGGGCAATCAGCCCCAGCATTTT; CDR3 protein: CASSLQGMGNQPQHF
V gene: TRBV27; D gene: .; J gene: TRBJ1-5; clone size: .; CDR3 DNA: TGTGCCAGCAGTTTTGGGCAGGGCGGTCAGCCCCAGCATTTT; CDR3 protein: CASSFGQGGQPQHF
V gene: TRBV5-4; D gene: TRBD1; J gene: TRBJ1-3; clone size: few; CDR3 DNA: TGTGCCAGCAGCGCATATTCGGGGACAGGGCCCGGAAACACCATATATTTT; CDR3 protein: CASSAYSGTGPGNTIYF
V gene: TRBV2; D gene: TRBD1; J gene: TRBJ2-7; clone size: .; CDR3 DNA: TGTGCCACCCAGGTTAGGACAGGCCTTGGGGAGCAGTACTTC; CDR3 protein: CATQVRTGLGEQYF
V gene: TRBV6-1; D gene: .; J gene: TRBJ2-7; clone size: once; CDR3 DNA: TGTGCCAGCAGTGAGGGGAGCTCCTACGAGCAGTACTTC; CDR3 protein: CASSEGSSYEQYF
V gene: TRBV6-5; D gene: .; J gene: TRBJ1-1; clone size: .; CDR3 DNA: TGTGCCAGCAGCCAGAGGGGGTCTGAAGCTTTCTTT; CDR3 protein: CASSQRGSEAFF
V gene: TRBV6-5; D gene: .; J gene: TRBJ1-5; clone size: .; CDR3 DNA: TGTGCCAGCAGTAACAGCCTCAATCAGCCCCAGCATTTT; CDR3 protein: CASSNSLNQPQHF
V gene: TRBV20-1; D gene: .; J gene: TRBJ1-4; clone size: few; CDR3 DNA: TGCAGTGCACGGCTCGGGGAAAAACTGTTTTTT; CDR3 protein: CSARLGEKLFF
V gene: TRBV2; D gene: TRBD2; J gene: TRBJ2-7; clone size: once; CDR3 DNA: TGTGCCAGCAAGAGAGGGACTAGCGGCTACGAGCAGTACTTC; CDR3 protein: CASKRGTSGYEQYF
V gene: TRBV28; D gene: TRBD1; J gene: TRBJ1-4; clone size: once; CDR3 DNA: TGTGCCAGCAGTCGCCTTCAGGGGGCAAGAGAAAAACTGTTTTTT; CDR3 protein: CASSRLQGAREKLFF
V gene: TRBV18; D gene: TRBD2; J gene: TRBJ2-7; clone size: .; CDR3 DNA: TGTGCCAGCTCACCACGGGCGGGAGGCCCCTACGAGCAGTACTTC; CDR3 protein: CASSPRAGGPYEQYF
V gene: TRBV7-2; D gene: TRBD1; J gene: TRBJ2-2; clone size: once; CDR3 DNA: TGTGCCAGCAGCCGGACAGGCAACACCGGGGAGCTGTTTTTT; CDR3 protein: CASSRTGNTGELFF
V gene: TRBV29-1; D gene: .; J gene: TRBJ2-3; clone size: few; CDR3 DNA: TGCAGCGTAAGCGACGGTACAGATACGCAGTATTTT; CDR3 protein: CSVSDGTDTQYF
V gene: TRBV27; D gene: TRBD1; J gene: TRBJ1-2; clone size: .; CDR3 DNA: TGTGCCAGCAGTTCGACAGGGACCTATGGCTACACCTTC; CDR3 protein: CASSSTGTYGYTF
V gene: TRBV4-2; D gene: .; J gene: TRBJ2-2; clone size: .; CDR3 DNA: TGTGCCAGCAGCCAAATGGACTTCCGGGAGCTGTTTTTT; CDR3 protein: CASSQMDFRELFF
V gene: TRBV7-2; D gene: TRBD2; J gene: TRBJ2-3; clone size: .; CDR3 DNA: TGTGCCAGCAGCCCCGGACTAGCGGGAGGGCCAGATACGCAGTATTTT; CDR3 protein: CASSPGLAGGPDTQYF
V gene: TRBV30; D gene: TRBD1; J gene: TRBJ2-7; clone size: .; CDR3 DNA: TGTGCCTGGACCCAGACAGGGCTAGTCTCCTACGAGCAGTACTTC; CDR3 protein: CAWTQTGLVSYEQYF
V gene: TRBV19; D gene: TRBD1; J gene: TRBJ1-1; clone size: .; CDR3 DNA: TGTGCCAGTAGTTCCGCCGACAGGGCCACTGAAGCTTTCTTT; CDR3 protein: CASSSADRATEAFF
V gene: TRBV10-1; D gene: TRBD1; J gene: TRBJ1-1; clone size: .; CDR3 DNA: TGCGCCAGCAGTGACCGGACAGGCGAAGCTTTCTTT; CDR3 protein: CASSDRTGEAFF
V gene: TRBV28; D gene: .; J gene: TRBJ1-5; clone size: .; CDR3 DNA: TGTGCCAGCAGTCCTCTACAGGGACGAAGCAATCAGCCCCAGCATTTT; CDR3 protein: CASSPLQGRSNQPQHF
V gene: TRBV15; D gene: .; J gene: TRBJ2-7; clone size: once; CDR3 DNA: TGTGCCACCAGCAGAGAAACGGGTTTTACCGAGCAGTACTTC; CDR3 protein: CATSRETGFTEQYF
V gene: TRBV18; D gene: .; J gene: TRBJ1-6; clone size: .; CDR3 DNA: TGTGCCAGCTCACCATATTCGGGGGGGAATAATTCACCCCTCCACTTT; CDR3 protein: CASSPYSGGNNSPLHF
V gene: TRBV11-2; D gene: TRBD2; J gene: TRBJ2-1; clone size: few; CDR3 DNA: TGTGCCAGCAGCGACCAACTAGCGAGAAGTACCAATGAGCAGTTCTTC; CDR3 protein: CASSDQLARSTNEQFF